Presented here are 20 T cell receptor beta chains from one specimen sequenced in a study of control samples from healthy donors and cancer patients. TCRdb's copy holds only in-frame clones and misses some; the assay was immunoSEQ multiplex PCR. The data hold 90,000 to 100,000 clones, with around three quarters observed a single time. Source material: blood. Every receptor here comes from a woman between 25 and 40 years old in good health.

CDR3 residues: CASSYAPEETQYF. DNA for the CDR3: TGTGCCAGCAGTTACGCACCTGAAGAGACCCAGTACTTC. V gene TRBV6-2 or TRBV6-3 combines with J gene TRBJ2-5; D unclear. V was trimmed by 2 bases and J by 3 bases, leaving 7 bases between them. The CDR3 runs to 13 residues. Germline CDR1 and CDR2: MNHEY and SVGEGT.

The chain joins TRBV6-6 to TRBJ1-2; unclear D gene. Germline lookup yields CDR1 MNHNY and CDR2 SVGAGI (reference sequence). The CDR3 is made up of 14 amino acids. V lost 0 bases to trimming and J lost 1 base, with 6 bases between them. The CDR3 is CASSYSTVNYGYTF. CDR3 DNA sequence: TGTGCCAGCAGTTACTCGACGGTTAACTATGGCTACACCTTC.

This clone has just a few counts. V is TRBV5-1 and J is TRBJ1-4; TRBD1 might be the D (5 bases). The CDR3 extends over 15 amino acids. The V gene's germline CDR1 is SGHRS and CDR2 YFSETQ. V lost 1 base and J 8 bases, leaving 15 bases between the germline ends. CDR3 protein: CASSLSGRRDEKLFF. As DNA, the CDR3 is TGCGCCAGCAGCTTGTCAGGCCGAAGGGACGAAAAACTGTTTTTT.

As DNA, the CDR3 is TGTGCCAGCAGTTATGCTGCCCCCACGGGGAACACTGAAGCTTTCTTT. Translation: CASSYAAPTGNTEAFF. The chain links TRBV6-5 to TRBJ1-1, with D unclear. The CDR3 has 16 amino acids. Trimming took 3 bases from V and 1 from J, leaving 15 bases between them. The germline gives CDR1 MNHEY, CDR2 SVGAGI.

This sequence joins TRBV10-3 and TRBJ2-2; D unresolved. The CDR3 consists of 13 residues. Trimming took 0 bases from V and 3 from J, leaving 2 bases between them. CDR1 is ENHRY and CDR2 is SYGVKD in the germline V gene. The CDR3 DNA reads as TGTGCCATCAGTGAGTCGTACACCGGGGAGCTGTTTTTT. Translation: CAISESYTGELFF.

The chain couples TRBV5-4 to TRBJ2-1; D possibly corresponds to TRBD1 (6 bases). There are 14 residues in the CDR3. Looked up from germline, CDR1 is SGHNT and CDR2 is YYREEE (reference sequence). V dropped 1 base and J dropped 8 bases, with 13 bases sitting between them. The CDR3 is CASSLRGTWDEQFF. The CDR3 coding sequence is TGTGCCAGCAGCTTGAGGGGGACCTGGGATGAGCAGTTCTTC.

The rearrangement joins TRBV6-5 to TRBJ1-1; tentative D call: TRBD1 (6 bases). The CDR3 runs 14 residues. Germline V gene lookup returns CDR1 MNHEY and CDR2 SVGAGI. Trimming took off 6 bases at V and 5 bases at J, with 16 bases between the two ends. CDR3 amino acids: CASRPGAGGTEAFF. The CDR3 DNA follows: TGTGCCAGCAGGCCAGGGGCAGGTGGGACTGAAGCTTTCTTT.

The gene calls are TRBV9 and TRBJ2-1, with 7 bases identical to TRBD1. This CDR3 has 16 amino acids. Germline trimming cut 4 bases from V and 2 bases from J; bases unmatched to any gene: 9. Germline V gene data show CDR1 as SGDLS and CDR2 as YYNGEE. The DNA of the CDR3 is TGTGCCAGCAGCTCCCGGGGACAGTTCCCCTACAATGAGCAGTTCTTC. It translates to CASSSRGQFPYNEQFF.

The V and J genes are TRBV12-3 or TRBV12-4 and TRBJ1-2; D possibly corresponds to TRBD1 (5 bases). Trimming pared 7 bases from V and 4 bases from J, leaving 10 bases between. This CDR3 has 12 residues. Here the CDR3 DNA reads TGTGCCAGCACCCTGGGGGGCTATGGCTACACCTTC. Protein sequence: CASTLGGYGYTF.

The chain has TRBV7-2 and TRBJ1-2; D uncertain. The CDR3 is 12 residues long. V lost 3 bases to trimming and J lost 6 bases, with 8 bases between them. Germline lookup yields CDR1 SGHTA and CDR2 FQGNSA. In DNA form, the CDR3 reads TGTGCCAGCAGCTTCTCTCGTCATGGCTACACCTTC. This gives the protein CASSFSRHGYTF.

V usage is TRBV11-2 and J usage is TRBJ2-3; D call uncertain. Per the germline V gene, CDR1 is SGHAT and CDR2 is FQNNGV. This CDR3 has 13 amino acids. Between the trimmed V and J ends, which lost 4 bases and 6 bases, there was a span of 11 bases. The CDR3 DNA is TGTGCCAGCAGCTCATTAGGTGGGGATACGCAGTATTTT. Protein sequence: CASSSLGGDTQYF.

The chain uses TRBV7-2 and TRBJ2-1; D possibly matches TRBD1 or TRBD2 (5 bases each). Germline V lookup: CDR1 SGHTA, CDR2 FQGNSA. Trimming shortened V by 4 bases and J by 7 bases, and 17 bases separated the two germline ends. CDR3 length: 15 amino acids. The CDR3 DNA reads TGTGCCAGCAGCTCCCGTCTTTGGGGGAAGAATGAGCAGTTCTTC. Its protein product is CASSSRLWGKNEQFF.

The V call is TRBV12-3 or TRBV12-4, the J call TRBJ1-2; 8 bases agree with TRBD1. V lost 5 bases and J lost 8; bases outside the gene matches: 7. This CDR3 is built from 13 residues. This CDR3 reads CASSPRQGRGYTF. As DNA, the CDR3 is TGTGCCAGCAGTCCGCGACAGGGGCGCGGCTACACCTTC.

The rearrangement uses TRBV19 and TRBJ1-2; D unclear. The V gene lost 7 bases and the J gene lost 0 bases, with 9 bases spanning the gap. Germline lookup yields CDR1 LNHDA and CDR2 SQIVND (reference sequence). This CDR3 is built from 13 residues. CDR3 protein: CASNRGPNYGYTF. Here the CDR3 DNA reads TGTGCCAGTAACCGAGGTCCTAACTATGGCTACACCTTC.

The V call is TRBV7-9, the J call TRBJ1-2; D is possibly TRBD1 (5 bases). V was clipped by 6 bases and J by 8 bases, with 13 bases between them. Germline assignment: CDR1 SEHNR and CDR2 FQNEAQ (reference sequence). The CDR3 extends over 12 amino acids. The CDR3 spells CASSPFQGGYTF. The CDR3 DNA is TGTGCCAGCAGTCCGTTTCAGGGCGGCTACACCTTC. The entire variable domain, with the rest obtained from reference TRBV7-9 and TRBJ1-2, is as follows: DTGVSQNPRHKITKRGQNVTFRCDPISEHNRLYWYRQTLGQGPEFLTYFQNEAQLEKSRLLSDRFSAERPKGSFSTLEIQRTEQGDSAMYLCASSPFQGGYTFGSGTRLTVV.

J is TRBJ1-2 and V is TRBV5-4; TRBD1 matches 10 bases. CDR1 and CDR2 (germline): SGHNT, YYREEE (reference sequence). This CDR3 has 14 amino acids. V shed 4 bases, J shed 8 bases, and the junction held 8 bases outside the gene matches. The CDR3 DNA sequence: TGTGCCAGCAGCGTCTCGGGACAGGGGCAGGGCTACACCTTC. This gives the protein CASSVSGQGQGYTF.

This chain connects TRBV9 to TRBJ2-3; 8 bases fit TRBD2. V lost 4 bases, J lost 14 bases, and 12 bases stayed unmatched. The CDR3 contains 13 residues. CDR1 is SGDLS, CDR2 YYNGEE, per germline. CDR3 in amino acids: CASSPGRAGGGYF. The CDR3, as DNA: TGTGCCAGCAGCCCCGGTCGGGCGGGGGGCGGGTATTTT.

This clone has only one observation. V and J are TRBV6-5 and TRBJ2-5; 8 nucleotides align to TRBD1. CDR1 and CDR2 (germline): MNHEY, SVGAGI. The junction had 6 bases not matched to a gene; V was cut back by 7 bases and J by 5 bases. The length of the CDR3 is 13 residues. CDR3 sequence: CASNPGGSETQYF. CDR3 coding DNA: TGTGCCAGCAATCCAGGGGGCAGTGAGACCCAGTACTTC.

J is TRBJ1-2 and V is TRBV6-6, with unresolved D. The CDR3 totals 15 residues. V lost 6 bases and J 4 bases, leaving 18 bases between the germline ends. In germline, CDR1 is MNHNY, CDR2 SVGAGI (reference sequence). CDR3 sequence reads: CASSKATGDFYGYTF. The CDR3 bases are TGTGCCAGCAGCAAAGCTACGGGCGACTTCTATGGCTACACCTTC.

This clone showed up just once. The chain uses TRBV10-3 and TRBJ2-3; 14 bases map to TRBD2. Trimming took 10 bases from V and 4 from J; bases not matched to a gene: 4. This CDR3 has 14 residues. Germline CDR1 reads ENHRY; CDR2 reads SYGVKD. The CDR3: CASGLAGGPDTQYF. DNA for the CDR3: TGTGCCAGCGGACTAGCGGGGGGCCCAGATACGCAGTATTTT.